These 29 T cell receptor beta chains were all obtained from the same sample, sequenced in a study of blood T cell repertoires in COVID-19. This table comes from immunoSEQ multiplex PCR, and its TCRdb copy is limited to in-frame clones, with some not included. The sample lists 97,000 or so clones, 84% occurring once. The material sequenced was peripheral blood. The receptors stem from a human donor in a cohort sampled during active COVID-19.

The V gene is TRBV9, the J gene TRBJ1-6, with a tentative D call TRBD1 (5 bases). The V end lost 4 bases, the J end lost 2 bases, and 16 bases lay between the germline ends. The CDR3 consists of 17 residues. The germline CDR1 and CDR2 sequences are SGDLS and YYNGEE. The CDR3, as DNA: TGTGCCAGCAGCTCGGGGGAGGGGTACCCCTATAATTCACCCCTCCACTTT. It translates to CASSSGEGYPYNSPLHF. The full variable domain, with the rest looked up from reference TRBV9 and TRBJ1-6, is DSGVTQTPKHLITATGQRVTLRCSPRSGDLSVYWYQQSLDQGLQFLIQYYNGEERAKGNILERFSAQQFPDLHSELNLSSLELGDSALYFCASSSGEGYPYNSPLHFGNGTRLTVT.

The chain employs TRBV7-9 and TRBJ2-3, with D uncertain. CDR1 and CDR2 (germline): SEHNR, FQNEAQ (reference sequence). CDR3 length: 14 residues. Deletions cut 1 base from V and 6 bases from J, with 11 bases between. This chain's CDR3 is CASSLGALADTQYF. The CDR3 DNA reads TGTGCCAGCAGCTTAGGGGCACTGGCTGATACGCAGTATTTT.

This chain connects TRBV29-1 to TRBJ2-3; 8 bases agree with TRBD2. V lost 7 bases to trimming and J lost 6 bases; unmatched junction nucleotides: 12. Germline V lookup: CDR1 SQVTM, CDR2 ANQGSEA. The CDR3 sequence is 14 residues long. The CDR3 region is CSASSRGGLDTQYF. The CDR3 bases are TGCAGCGCCTCAAGCCGGGGGGGGCTGGATACGCAGTATTTT.

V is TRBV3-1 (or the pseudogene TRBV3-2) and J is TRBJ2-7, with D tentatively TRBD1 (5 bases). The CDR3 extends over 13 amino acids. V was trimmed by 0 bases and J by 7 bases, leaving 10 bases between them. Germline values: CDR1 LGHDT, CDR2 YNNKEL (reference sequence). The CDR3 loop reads CASSQDYQGEQYF. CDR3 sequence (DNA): TGTGCCAGCAGCCAAGATTATCAGGGTGAGCAGTACTTC.

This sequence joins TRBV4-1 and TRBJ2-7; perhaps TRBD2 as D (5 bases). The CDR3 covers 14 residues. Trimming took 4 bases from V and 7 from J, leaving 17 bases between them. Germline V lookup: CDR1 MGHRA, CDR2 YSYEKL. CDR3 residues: CASSPGLMTREQYF. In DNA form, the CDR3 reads TGCGCCAGCAGCCCCGGACTGATGACGAGGGAGCAGTACTTC.

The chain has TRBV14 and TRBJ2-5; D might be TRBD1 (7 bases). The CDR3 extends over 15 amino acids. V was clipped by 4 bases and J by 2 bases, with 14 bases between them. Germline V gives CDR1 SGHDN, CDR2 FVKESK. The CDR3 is CASSLWRDRQETQYF. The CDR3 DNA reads TGTGCCAGCAGCCTCTGGAGGGACAGACAAGAGACCCAGTACTTC.

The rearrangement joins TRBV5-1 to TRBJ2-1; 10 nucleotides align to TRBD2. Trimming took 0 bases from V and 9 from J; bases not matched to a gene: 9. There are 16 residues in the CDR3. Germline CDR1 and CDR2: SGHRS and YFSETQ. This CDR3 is CASSLAPAGGRSEQFF. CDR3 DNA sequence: TGCGCCAGCAGCTTGGCCCCAGCGGGGGGGCGTAGTGAGCAGTTCTTC.

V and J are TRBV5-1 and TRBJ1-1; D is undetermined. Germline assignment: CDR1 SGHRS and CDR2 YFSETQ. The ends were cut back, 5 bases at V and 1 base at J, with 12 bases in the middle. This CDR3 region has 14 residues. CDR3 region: CASSRNPGNTEAFF. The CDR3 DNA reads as TGCGCCAGCAGTCGCAACCCGGGGAACACTGAAGCTTTCTTT.

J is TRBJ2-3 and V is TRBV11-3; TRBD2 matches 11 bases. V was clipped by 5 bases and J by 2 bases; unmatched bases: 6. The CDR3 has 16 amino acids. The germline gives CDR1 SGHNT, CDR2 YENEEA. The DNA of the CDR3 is TGTGCCAGCAGCCGAATAGCGGGGGGGAACACAGATACGCAGTATTTT. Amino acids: CASSRIAGGNTDTQYF.

The CDR3 loop is CASSQDPGTGAGYTF. In nucleotides, the CDR3 is TGCGCCAGCAGCCAAGATCCCGGGACAGGGGCTGGCTACACCTTC. The genes are TRBV4-3 and TRBJ1-2; 10 nucleotides line up with TRBD1. The CDR3 runs 15 residues. With V trimmed by 0 bases and J by 7 bases, 5 bases remained unmatched. Germline V gene data show CDR1 as LGHNA and CDR2 as YSLEER.

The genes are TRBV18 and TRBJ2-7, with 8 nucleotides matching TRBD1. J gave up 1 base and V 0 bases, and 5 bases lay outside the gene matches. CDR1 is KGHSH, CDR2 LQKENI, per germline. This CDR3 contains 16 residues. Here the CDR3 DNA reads TGTGCCAGCTCACCACCTGGGGGGACAGGATCCTACGAGCAGTACTTC. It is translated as CASSPPGGTGSYEQYF.

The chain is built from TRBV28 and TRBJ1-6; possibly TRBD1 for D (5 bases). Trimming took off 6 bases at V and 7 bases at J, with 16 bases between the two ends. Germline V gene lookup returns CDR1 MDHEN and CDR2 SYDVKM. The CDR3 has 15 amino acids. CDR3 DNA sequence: TGTGCCAGCAGCCAAAGACAGAAGCCCAATTCACCCCTCCACTTT. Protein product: CASSQRQKPNSPLHF.

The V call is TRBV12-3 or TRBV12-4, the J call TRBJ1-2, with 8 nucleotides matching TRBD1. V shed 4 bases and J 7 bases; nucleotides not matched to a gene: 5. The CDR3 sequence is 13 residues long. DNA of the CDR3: TGTGCCAGCAGTTATCAGGGGGCCCTTGGCTACACCTTC. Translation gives CASSYQGALGYTF.

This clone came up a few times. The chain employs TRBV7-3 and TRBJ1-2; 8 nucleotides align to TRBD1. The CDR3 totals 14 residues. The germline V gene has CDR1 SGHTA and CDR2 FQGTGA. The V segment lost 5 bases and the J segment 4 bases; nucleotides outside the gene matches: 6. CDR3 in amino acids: CASSAAGQVYGYTF. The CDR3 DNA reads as TGTGCCAGCAGCGCCGCGGGACAGGTCTATGGCTACACCTTC.

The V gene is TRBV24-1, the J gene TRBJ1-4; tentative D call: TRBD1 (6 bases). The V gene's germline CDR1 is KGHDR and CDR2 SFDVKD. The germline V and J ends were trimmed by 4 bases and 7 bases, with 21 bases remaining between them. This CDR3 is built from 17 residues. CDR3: CATSDPGQGLGAEKLFF. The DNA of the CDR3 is TGTGCCACCAGTGACCCTGGCCAGGGGCTAGGGGCTGAAAAACTGTTTTTT.

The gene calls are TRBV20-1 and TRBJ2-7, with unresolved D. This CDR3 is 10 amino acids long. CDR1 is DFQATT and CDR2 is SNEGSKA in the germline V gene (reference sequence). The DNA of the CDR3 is TGCAGCCCCTCGCGGTACGAGCAGTACTTC. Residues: CSPSRYEQYF.

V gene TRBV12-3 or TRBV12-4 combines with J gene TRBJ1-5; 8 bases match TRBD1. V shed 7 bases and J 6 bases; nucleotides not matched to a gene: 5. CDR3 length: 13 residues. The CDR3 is CASTGQGGQPQHF. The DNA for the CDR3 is TGTGCCAGCACCGGACAGGGTGGTCAGCCCCAGCATTTT.

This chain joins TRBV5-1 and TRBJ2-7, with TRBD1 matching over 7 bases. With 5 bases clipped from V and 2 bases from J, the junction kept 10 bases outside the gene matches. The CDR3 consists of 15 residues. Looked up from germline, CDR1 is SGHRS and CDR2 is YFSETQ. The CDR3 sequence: CASRNRTGAPYEQYF. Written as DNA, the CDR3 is TGCGCCAGCAGAAACAGGACAGGAGCACCCTACGAGCAGTACTTC.

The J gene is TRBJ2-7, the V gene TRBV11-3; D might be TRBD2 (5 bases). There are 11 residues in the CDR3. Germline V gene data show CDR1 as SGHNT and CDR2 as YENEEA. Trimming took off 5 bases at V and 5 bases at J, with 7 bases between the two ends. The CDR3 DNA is TGTGCCAGCAGCCGACTACACGAGCAGTACTTC. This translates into CASSRLHEQYF.

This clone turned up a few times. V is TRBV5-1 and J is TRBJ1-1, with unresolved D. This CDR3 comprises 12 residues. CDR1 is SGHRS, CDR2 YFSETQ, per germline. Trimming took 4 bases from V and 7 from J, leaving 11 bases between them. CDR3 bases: TGCGCCAGCAGCCTAGGTGGCGTTGAAGCTTTCTTT. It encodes CASSLGGVEAFF.

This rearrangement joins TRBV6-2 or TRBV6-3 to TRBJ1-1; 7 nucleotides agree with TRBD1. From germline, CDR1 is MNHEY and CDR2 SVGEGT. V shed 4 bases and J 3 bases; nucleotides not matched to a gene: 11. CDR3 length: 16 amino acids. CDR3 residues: CASSSRQGIGYTEAFF. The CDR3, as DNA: TGTGCCAGCAGTTCCCGACAGGGAATCGGGTACACTGAAGCTTTCTTT.

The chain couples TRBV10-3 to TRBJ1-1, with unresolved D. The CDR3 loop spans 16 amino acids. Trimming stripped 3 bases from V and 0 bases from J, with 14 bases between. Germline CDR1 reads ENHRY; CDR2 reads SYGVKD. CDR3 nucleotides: TGTGCCATCAGTGATCCCCCGGGAGGGTTGAACACTGAAGCTTTCTTT. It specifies CAISDPPGGLNTEAFF.

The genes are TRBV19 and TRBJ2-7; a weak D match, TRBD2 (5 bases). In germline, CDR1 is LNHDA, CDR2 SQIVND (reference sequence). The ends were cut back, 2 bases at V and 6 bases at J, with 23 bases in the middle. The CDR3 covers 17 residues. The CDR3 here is CASSIYPLVGRASEQYF. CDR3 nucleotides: TGTGCCAGTAGTATATACCCCCTCGTGGGGAGAGCGTCCGAGCAGTACTTC.

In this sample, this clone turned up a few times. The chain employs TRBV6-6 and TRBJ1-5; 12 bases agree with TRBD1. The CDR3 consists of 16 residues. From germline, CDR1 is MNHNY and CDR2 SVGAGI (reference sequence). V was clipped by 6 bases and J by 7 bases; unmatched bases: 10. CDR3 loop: CASRRTGQGAGQPQHF. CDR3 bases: TGTGCCAGCAGGCGCACGGGACAGGGGGCGGGACAGCCCCAGCATTTT.

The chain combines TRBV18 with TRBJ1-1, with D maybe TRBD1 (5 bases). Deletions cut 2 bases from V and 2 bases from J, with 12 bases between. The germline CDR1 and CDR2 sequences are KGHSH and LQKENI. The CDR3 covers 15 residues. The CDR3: CASSPREQVNTEAFF. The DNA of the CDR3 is TGTGCCAGCTCACCAAGGGAACAGGTAAACACTGAAGCTTTCTTT.

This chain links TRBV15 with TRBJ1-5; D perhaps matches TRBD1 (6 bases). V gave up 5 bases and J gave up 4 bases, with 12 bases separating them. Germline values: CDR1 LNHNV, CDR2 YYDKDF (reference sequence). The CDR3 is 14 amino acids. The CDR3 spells CATSVHRVNQPQHF. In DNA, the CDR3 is TGTGCCACCAGCGTTCACAGGGTGAATCAGCCCCAGCATTTT.

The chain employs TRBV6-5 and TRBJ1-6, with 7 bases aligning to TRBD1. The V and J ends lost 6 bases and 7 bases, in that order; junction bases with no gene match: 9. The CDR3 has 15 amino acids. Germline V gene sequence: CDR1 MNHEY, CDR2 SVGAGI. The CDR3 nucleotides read TGTGCCAGCAGACCCACAAGGGGGCAAAATTCACCCCTCCACTTT. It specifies CASRPTRGQNSPLHF.

The CDR3 loop is CASSPTGGRGNEKLFF. The CDR3 DNA follows: TGTGCCAGCAGCCCGACGGGGGGGAGGGGCAATGAAAAACTGTTTTTT. V gene TRBV3-1 (or the pseudogene TRBV3-2) combines with J gene TRBJ1-4, with a weak D call TRBD1 (5 bases). V was cut by 4 bases and J by 5 bases, with 17 bases left in between. The CDR3 spans 16 residues. Germline values: CDR1 LGHDT, CDR2 YNNKEL (reference sequence).

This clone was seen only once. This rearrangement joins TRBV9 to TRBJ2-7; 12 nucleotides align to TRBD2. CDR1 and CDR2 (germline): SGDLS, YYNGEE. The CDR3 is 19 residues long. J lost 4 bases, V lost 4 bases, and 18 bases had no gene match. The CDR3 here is CASSQSPGLAGGPGYEQYF. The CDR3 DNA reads TGTGCCAGCAGCCAATCCCCGGGGCTAGCGGGGGGGCCCGGGTACGAGCAGTACTTC.